This TCR beta chain stems from a study of identical twins. Germline lookup yields CDR1 SGHTA and CDR2 FQGNSA. The CDR3 has 16 residues. Deletions cut 5 bases from V and 7 bases from J, with 21 bases between. TCRdb re-called the 5' RACE reads through MiXCR, storing one row per CDR3 protein. The sample shows under 500,000 distinct CDR3 sequences, around 15% of them seen only once. These same data were also listed under a study on yellow fever vaccine responses in identical twins.

The specimen sequenced was CD4+ T cells sorted from blood. The origin of this receptor is a woman between 18 and 29 years old in good health. V usage is TRBV7-2 and J usage is TRBJ1-5; D might be TRBD1 (5 bases). This CDR3 reads CASSRFPGTNGQPQHF. CDR3 sequence (DNA): TGTGCCAGCAGCCGATTTCCCGGGACCAACGGCCAGCCCCAGCATTTT.